This T cell receptor (beta chain) was retrieved from a study of blood T cell repertoires in COVID-19. There are 15 residues in the CDR3. Germline V gene lookup returns CDR1 LGHDT and CDR2 YNNKEL (reference sequence). Trimming left V 0 bases short and J 6 bases short, with 12 bases between. Sequenced by immunoSEQ multiplex PCR; TCRdb stores in-frame clones only, minus some. Of 110,000 to 150,000 clones detected, roughly 80% appear once; the ten largest clones hold around 6%. This study enrolled people aged roughly 18 to 90 from roughly 24 US geographic areas. This clone has only a few counts. The source is a woman aged 50 to 60 who had recovered from COVID-19. Sample: PBMCs or T cells enriched from blood (not recorded which). V and J are TRBV3-1 (or the pseudogene TRBV3-2) and TRBJ2-1; TRBD1 might be the D (5 bases). The CDR3 DNA reads TGTGCCAGCAGCCAAGATAGGGGCCGGTTCAATGAGCAGTTCTTC. Translated, it gives CASSQDRGRFNEQFF.